This TCR beta chain originates from a study of graft-versus-host responses after intestinal transplantation (TCRdb year 2021). Context from the whole study: Recipients received multivisceral, liver-intestinal, or isolated intestinal transplants. Anti-thymocyte globulin induction was given to all recipients, followed by maintenance tacrolimus and steroids for approximately three years. Bulk TCR-beta CDR3 sequencing was used to track graft-versus-host and host-versus-graft alloreactive T cell clones in the graft, circulation and bone marrow after intestinal transplantation. To identify alloreactive clones, pre-transplant mixed lymphocyte reaction products were sequenced and compared with unstimulated pre-transplant donor and recipient T cells. Of the approximately 24 intestinal transplant recipients enrolled in the cohort, one of whom was a retransplant, a few patients without pretransplant specimens were excluded. A peak of at least 4% donor T cells among recipient peripheral blood mononuclear cells was the definition used for donor T cell macrochimerism. Rather than being sequenced by the commercial service, samples from three later patients were sequenced in-house on an Illumina MiSeq and processed with MiXCR.

The CDR3 runs 15 residues from the cysteine to the phenylalanine. CDR3 DNA only is kept here, 45 bases in frame from base 1. Cut back by 0 bases and 2 bases, the V and J ends lie 11 bases apart. In the germline V gene, CDR1 corresponds to SGHRS and CDR2 to YFSETQ. General study outcomes and caveats: GvH clones were detected in recipient bone marrow, and some appeared earlier in ileal mucosa or blood, consistent with an intestinal mucosal origin. Early after transplant, peak levels of circulating GvH clones were found to be associated with declines in HvG clones. High GvH to HvG T cell clonal ratios were observed in the allografts of patients with donor T cell macrochimerism. The relatively low number and heterogeneity of intestinal transplant patients limited the conclusions.

The library came from the immunoSEQ multiplex PCR assay. For most patients, genomic DNA was isolated using the Qiagen DNeasy Blood and Tissue Kit and was shipped frozen to Adaptive Biotechnologies for TCR sequencing. For most patients, genomic DNA was subjected to high-throughput TCR-beta CDR3 sequencing by Adaptive Biotechnologies. On the study's bioinformatics: Adaptive's ImmunoSEQ software supplied the TCR sequencing data for 15 to 20 patients, while MiXCR and VDJtools were used to process a few other patients. To correct CD4 versus CD8 sorting errors, sequences present in both subsets at a frequency ratio below 5:1 were removed. CDR3 nucleotide sequences shared by donor and recipient were removed because the origin of these sequences could not be assigned. To count as alloreactive, a clone needed at least 2-fold expansion over unstimulated cells and a minimum CFSE-low frequency of 0.002% (template counts) or 0.001% (read counts). Clones were considered mappable if detected in sequenced pre-transplant spleen, lymph node, or MLR CFSE-low populations of the donor or recipient. Cumulative frequency of alloreactive clones was calculated as a percentage of all sequences weighted by copy number. TCRdb mirrors the immuneACCESS table, restricted to in-frame sequences. Some clones are absent from its copies; in checked studies, under half trace to an unresolved V gene, and the reason for the others is unknown. The DNA gave D and trimming, while V, J and clone size come from that table. This sample lists about 91,000 clones; around 93% were detected once. The ten largest clones add up to 0.35% of the sample.

Details on this clone: Its antigen is unknown. Per-base quality was not reported, and no clone a single base away is much larger than it.

The sample's time point label is to be understood as: cells obtained before transplantation from donor or recipient. CD3+CD4+ and CD3+CD8+ populations were FACS-sorted from unstimulated pre-transplant donor and recipient cells taken from spleen or lymph nodes. The source is a human donor who was the organ donor for an intestinal transplant. This material consisted of unstimulated CD4+ T cells sorted from spleen or lymph node cells, taken before transplant. The rearranged chain carries TRBV5-1 and TRBJ1-1, and the D gene may be TRBD1, 5 bases matching. The bases read TGCGCCAGCAGCTTGGCCGGACACTCTAACACTGAAGCTTTCTTT. The translation is CASSLAGHSNTEAFF.